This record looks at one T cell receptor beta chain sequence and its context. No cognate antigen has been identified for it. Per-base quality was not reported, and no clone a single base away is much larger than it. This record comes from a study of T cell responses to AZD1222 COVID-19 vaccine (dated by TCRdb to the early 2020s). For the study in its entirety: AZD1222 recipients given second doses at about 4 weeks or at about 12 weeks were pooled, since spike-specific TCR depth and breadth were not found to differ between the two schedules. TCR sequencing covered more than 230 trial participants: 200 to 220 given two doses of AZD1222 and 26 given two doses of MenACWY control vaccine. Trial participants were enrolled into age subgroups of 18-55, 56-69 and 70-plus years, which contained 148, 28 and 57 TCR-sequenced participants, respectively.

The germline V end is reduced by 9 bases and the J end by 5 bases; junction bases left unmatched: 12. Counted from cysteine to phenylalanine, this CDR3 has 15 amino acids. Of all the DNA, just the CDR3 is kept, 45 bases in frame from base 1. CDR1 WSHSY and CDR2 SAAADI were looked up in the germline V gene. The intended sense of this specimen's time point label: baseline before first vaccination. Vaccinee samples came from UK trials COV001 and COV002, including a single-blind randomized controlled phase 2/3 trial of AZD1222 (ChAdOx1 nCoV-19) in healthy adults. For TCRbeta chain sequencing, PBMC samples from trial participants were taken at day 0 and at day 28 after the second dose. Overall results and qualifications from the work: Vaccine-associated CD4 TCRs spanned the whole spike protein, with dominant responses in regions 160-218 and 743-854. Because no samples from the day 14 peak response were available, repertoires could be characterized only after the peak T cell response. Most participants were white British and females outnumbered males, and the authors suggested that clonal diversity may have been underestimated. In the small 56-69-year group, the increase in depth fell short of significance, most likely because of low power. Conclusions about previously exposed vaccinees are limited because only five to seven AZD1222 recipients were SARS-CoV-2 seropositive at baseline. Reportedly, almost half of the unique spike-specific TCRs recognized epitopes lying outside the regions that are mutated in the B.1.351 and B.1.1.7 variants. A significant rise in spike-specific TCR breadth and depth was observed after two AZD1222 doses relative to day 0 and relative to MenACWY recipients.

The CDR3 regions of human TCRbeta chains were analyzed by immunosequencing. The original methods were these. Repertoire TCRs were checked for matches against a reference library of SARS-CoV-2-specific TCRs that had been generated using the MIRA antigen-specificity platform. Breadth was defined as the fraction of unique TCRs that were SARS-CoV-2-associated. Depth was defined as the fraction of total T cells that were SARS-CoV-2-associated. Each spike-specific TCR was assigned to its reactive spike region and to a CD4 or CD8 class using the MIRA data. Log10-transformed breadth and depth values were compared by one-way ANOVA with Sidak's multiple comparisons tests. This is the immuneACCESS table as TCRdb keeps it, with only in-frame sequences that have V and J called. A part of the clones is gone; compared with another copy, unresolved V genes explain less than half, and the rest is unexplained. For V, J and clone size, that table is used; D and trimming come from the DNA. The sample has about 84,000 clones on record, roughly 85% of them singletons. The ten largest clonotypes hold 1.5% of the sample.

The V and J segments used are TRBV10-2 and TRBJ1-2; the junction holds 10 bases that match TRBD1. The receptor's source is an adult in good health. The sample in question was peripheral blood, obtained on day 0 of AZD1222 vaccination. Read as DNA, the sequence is TGCGCCAGGAGCCCCGGGACAGGGGCCGGGTATGGCTACACCTTC. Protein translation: CARSPGTGAGYGYTF.